The T cell receptor (beta chain) described here comes from a study of a mutant IDH1 vaccine in newly diagnosed glioma. At the level of the study: The treated population exhibited a male proportion of roughly 60%, a female proportion of roughly 40%, and a mean age of around 40 years.

TCRdb's copy holds only in-frame clones and misses some; the assay was immunoSEQ multiplex PCR. The top ten hold approximately 2.4% of the sample, which has about 59,000 clones, about 91% seen once. CDR1 and CDR2 (germline): MDHEN, SYDVKM. The CDR3 totals 13 residues. V lost 6 bases and J lost 6; bases outside the gene matches: 6. The time point: baseline, week 1 (first vaccination visit). Stated treatment: pre-vaccination baseline after standard-of-care therapy. This clone came up a few times. The sample here was PBMCs, taken from a glioma patient treated with radiotherapy, temozolomide or both. The receptor's source is a man aged 45-60 years with glioma. J is TRBJ2-7 and V is TRBV28; 9 bases agree with TRBD1. CDR3 loop: CASSATGGGEQYF. DNA for the CDR3: TGTGCCAGCAGCGCGACAGGGGGAGGCGAGCAGTACTTC.